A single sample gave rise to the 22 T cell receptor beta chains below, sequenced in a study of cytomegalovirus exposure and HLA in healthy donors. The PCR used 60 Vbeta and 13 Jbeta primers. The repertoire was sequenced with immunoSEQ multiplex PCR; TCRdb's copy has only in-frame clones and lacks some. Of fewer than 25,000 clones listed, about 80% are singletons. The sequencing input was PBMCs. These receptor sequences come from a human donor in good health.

In nucleotides, the CDR3 is TGTGCCAGCAGTTACTCAGGCGGGACAGGGCCGGATACGCAGTATTTT. Amino acids: CASSYSGGTGPDTQYF. V is TRBV6-6 and J is TRBJ2-3; 9 bases are a match to TRBD1. V lost 0 bases and J lost 6; bases outside the gene matches: 7. CDR3 length equals 16 residues. Germline CDR1 is MNHNY and CDR2 is SVGAGI (reference sequence).

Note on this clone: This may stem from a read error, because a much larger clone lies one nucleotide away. This chain's CDR3 is CASTVGLTYGYTF. As DNA, the CDR3 is TGTGCCAGCACTGTTGGACTGACTTATGGCTACACCTTC. This chain uses TRBV6-6 with TRBJ1-2; D unresolved. Germline V gene data show CDR1 as MNHNY and CDR2 as SVGAGI (reference sequence). CDR3 size: 13 residues. V was shortened by 7 bases and J by 5 bases, with 14 bases between the two germline ends.

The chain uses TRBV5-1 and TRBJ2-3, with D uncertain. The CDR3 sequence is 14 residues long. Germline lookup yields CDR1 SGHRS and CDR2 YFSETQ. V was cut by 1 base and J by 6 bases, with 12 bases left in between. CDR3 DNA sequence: TGCGCCAGCAGCTTGAATCCTAGTTTTGATACGCAGTATTTT. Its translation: CASSLNPSFDTQYF.

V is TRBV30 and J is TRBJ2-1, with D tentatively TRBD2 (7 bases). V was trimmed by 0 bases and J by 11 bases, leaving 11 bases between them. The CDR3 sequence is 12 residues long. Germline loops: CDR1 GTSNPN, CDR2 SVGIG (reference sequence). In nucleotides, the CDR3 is TGTGCCTGGAGTGTACAGGGACTACAGCAGTTCTTC. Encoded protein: CAWSVQGLQQFF. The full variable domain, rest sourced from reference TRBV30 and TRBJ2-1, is SQTIHQWPATLVQPVGSPLSLECTVEGTSNPNLYWYRQAAGRGLQLLFYSVGIGQISSEVPQNLSASRPQDRQFILSSKKLLLSDSGFYLCAWSVQGLQQFFGPGTRLTVL.

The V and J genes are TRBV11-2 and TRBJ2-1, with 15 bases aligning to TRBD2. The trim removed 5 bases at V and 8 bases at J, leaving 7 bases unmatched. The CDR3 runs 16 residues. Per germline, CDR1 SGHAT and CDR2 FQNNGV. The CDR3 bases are TGTGCCAGCAGCCCCTGGACTAGCGGGGGGGGTGATGAGCAGTTCTTC. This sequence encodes CASSPWTSGGGDEQFF.

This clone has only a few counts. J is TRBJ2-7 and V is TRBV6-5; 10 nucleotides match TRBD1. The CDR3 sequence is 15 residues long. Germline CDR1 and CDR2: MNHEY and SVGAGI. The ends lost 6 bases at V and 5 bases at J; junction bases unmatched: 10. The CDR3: CASRRPGQGTNEQYF. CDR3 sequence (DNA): TGTGCCAGCAGGCGACCGGGACAGGGGACCAACGAGCAGTACTTC.

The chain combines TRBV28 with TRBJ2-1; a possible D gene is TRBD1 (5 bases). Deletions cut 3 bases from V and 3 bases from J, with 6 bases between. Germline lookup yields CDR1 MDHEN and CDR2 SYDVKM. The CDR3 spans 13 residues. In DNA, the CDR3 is TGTGCCAGCAGTTTTAGGGGCTACAATGAGCAGTTCTTC. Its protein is CASSFRGYNEQFF.

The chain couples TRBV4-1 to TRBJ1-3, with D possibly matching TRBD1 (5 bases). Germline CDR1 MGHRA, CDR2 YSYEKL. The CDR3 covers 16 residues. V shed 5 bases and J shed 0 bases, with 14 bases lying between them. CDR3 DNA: TGCGCCAGCAGCTCCTGGACCGGGGGCTCTGGAAACACCATATATTTT. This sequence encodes CASSSWTGGSGNTIYF.

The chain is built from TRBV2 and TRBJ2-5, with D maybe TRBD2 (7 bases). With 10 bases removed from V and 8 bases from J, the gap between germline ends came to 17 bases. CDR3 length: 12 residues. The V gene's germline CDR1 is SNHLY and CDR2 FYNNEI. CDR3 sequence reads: CATRGGGGTQYF. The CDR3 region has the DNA TGTGCCACCCGAGGGGGGGGAGGAACCCAGTACTTC.

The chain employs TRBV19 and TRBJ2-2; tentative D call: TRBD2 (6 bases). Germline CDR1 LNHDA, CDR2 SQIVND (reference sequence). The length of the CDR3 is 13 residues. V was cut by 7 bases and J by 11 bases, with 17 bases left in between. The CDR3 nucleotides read TGTGCCAGTACTGGCGAACACGGGGGAGAGCTGTTTTTT. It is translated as CASTGEHGGELFF.

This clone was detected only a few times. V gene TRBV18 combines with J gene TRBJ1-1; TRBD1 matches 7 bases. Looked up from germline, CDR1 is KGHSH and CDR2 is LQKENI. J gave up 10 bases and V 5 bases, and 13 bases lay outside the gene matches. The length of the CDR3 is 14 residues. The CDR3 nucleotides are TGTGCCAGCTCAGTATTCGGACAGGATGGTCGAGCTTTCTTT. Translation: CASSVFGQDGRAFF.

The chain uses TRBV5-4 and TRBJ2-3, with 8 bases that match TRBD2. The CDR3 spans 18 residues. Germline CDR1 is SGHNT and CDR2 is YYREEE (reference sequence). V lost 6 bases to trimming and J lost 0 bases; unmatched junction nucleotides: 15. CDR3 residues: CASTQVAGPGPSTDTQYF. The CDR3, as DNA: TGTGCCAGCACCCAGGTAGCGGGGCCGGGTCCTAGCACAGATACGCAGTATTTT.

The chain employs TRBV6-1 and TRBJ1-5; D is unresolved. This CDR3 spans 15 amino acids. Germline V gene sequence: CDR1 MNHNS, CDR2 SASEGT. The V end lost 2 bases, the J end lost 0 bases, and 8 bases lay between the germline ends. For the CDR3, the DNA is TGTGCCAGCAGTGAAACGGAGGCTAGCAATCAGCCCCAGCATTTT. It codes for CASSETEASNQPQHF.

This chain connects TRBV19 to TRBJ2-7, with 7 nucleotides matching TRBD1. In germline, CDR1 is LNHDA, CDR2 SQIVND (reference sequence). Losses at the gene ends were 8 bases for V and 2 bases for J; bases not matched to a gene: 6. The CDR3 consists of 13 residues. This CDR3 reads CASGQGVTYEQYF. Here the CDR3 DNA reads TGTGCCAGTGGTCAGGGGGTAACCTACGAGCAGTACTTC.

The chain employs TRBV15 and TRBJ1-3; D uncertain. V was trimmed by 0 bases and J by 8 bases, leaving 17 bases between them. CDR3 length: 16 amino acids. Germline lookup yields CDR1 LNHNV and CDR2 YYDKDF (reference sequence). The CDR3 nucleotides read TGTGCCACCAGCAGAGATTCGCGACCAGGAGCGGACACCATATATTTT. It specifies CATSRDSRPGADTIYF.

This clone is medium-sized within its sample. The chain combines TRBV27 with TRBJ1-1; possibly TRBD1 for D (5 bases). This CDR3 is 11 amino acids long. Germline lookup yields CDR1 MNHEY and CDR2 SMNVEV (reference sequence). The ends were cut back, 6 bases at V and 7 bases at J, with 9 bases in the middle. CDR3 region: CASRWGSEAFF. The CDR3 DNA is TGTGCCAGCAGATGGGGCAGTGAAGCTTTCTTT.

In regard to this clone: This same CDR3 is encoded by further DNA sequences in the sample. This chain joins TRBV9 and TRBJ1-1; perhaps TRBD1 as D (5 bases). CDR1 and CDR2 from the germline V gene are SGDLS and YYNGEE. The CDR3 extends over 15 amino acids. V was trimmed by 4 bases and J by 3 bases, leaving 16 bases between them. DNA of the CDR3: TGTGCCAGCAGCCTGTGGACGGGGGGGGACACTGAAGCTTTCTTT. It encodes CASSLWTGGDTEAFF.

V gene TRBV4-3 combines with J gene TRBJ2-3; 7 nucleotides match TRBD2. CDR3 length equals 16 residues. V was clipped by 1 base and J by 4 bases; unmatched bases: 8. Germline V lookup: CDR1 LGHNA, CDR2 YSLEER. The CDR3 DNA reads TGCGCCAGCAGCCAAGGTCGGATGGGGGGGGCAGATACGCAGTATTTT. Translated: CASSQGRMGGADTQYF.

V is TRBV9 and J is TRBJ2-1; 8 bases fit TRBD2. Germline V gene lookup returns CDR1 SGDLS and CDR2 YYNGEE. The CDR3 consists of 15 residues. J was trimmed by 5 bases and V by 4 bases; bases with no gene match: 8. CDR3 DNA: TGTGCCAGCAGCTCCGGGACTAGTCACCACAATGAGCAGTTCTTC. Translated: CASSSGTSHHNEQFF.

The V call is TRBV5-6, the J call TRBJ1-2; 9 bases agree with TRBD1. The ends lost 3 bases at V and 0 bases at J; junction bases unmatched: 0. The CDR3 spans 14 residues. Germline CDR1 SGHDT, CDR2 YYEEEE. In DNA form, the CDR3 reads TGTGCCAGCAGCTGGGACAGGGCTAACTATGGCTACACCTTC. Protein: CASSWDRANYGYTF.

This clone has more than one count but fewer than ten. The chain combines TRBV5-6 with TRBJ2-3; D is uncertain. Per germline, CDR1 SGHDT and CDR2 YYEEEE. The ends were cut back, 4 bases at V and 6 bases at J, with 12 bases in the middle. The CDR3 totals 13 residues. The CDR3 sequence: CASSPLRVDTQYF. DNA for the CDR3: TGTGCCAGCAGCCCCCTACGGGTCGATACGCAGTATTTT. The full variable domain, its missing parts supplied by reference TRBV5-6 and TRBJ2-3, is DAGVTQSPTHLIKTRGQQVTLRCSPKSGHDTVSWYQQALGQGPQFIFQYYEEEERQRGNFPDRFSGHQFPNYSSELNVNALLLGDSALYLCASSPLRVDTQYFGPGTRLTVL.

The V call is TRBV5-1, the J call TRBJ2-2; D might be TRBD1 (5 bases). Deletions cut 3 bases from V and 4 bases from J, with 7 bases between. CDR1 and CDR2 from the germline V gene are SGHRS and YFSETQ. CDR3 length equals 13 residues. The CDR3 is CASSWGLTGELFF. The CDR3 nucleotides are TGCGCCAGCAGCTGGGGCCTCACCGGGGAGCTGTTTTTT.